This T cell receptor beta chain was profiled in a study of identical twins. Study-wide points: With abundant cord blood beta clonotypes, insertions were fewer; memory repertoires showed no such pattern.

TCRdb itself ran the 5' RACE reads through MiXCR, one entry per CDR3 protein. The sample lists over 500,000 distinct CDR3 sequences, around 20% occurring once. Trimming took off 4 bases at V and 4 bases at J, with 14 bases between the two ends. This CDR3 region has 15 residues. CDR1 and CDR2 (germline): LNHDA, SQIVND (reference sequence). The sample holds a few counts of this clonotype. The antigen remains undetermined. These data also formed part of another study, on T cells expressing NK-cell markers. This second study notes: Sequencing of TCR beta repertoires drew on sorted CD3+CD56+NKG2C+, CD3+CD56+NKG2C- and CD3+CD56-NKG2C+ T cells. The contribution of dominant NKG2C+ clonotypes to CD8+ T cells in roughly six donors was roughly 1.0-8%.

The sequence was obtained from a woman aged 18-35 years in good health. Material: CD4+ T cells sorted from blood. The chain couples TRBV19 to TRBJ1-5, with D possibly being TRBD1 (6 bases). The CDR3 DNA reads as TGTGCCAGTAGTACCACAGGGAAAGGGAATCAGCCCCAGCATTTT. Protein sequence: CASSTTGKGNQPQHF.